This TCR beta chain derives from a study of T cells in Graves' hyperthyroidism and ophthalmopathy. Between the trimmed V and J ends, which lost 0 bases and 4 bases, there was a span of 7 bases. The CDR3 length is 14 residues. Germline V CDR1 and CDR2: LGHDT, YNNKEL (reference sequence). This clonotype was counted at least ten times. RNA transcripts provided the source from which TCR beta CDR3 regions were amplified. Researchers ran a first-round RT-PCR on the TCR CDR3 using the HTBI primer set. Via MiXCR, TCRdb re-called the multiplex PCR reads, giving one row per CDR3 protein. This sample yields about 640,000 distinct CDR3 sequences, of which roughly 20% are seen a single time; around a third belongs to the top ten.

Source material: blood. This sequence was found in a man under 40 with Graves' ophthalmopathy. The chain couples TRBV3-1 to TRBJ1-5; D is uncertain. This CDR3 is CASSQDLGNQPQHF. CDR3 coding DNA: TGTGCCAGCAGCCAAGACTTGGGTAATCAGCCCCAGCATTTT.